This entry lists 25 T cell receptor beta chains sequenced from one sample in a study of OX40 agonist ivuxolimab in advanced cancers. The method behind the library was the immunoSEQ multiplex PCR assay. This immuneACCESS table, as held by TCRdb, lists in-frame sequences with V and J called but not all clones. Of the missing ones, under half trace to an unresolved V gene in checked studies; the others have no known cause. The sample table contains about 45,000 clones; only one count was recorded for more than 65% of them. Jointly, the top ten make up 2.6% of the sample. This sample comprised CD4+ or CD8+ T cells sorted from blood, obtained in a trial of the OX40 agonist ivuxolimab. The source is an adult with an advanced solid tumor such as melanoma, head and neck, liver or kidney cancer.

The chain recombines TRBV7-2 with TRBJ2-7; the match to TRBD1 covers 7 bases. The CDR3 totals 15 residues. V shed 6 bases, J shed 5 bases, and the junction held 13 bases outside the gene matches. Germline V gives CDR1 SGHTA, CDR2 FQGNSA. CDR3 in DNA: TGTGCCAGCAGGTTAACGACAGGGTTGAACCACGAGCAGTACTTC. The encoded protein is CASRLTTGLNHEQYF.

J is TRBJ2-5 and V is TRBV12-5, with D possibly matching TRBD1 (5 bases). Germline CDR1 reads LGHNT; CDR2 reads FRNRAP. V lost 1 base, J lost 5 bases, and 11 bases lay in between. There are 14 residues in the CDR3. The DNA of the CDR3 is TGTGCTAGTGGTTTGGGGTCAGGGTTGGAGACCCAGTACTTC. Translation gives CASGLGSGLETQYF.

The rearrangement joins TRBV4-3 to TRBJ2-3; D unresolved. Trimming removed 0 bases from V and 2 bases from J, with 9 bases in between. The CDR3 has 15 residues. Germline-derived CDR1 and CDR2 are LGHNA and YSLEER. CDR3 loop: CASSQDPVFTDTQYF. The CDR3 nucleotides are TGCGCCAGCAGCCAAGATCCGGTGTTCACAGATACGCAGTATTTT.

This chain links TRBV7-2 with TRBJ2-5; tentative D call: TRBD2 (7 bases). This CDR3 region has 15 residues. Germline V gene sequence: CDR1 SGHTA, CDR2 FQGNSA. Trimming took off 3 bases at V and 2 bases at J, with 13 bases between the two ends. CDR3 sequence (DNA): TGTGCCAGCAGCTTTGGGGGAGGGACACAAGAGACCCAGTACTTC. Translating it yields CASSFGGGTQETQYF.

The J gene is TRBJ1-2, the V gene TRBV7-9; D not certain. V was shortened by 2 bases and J by 1 base, with 5 bases between the two germline ends. The germline V gene has CDR1 SEHNR and CDR2 FQNEAQ (reference sequence). The CDR3 sequence is 13 residues long. CDR3 sequence reads: CASSLPSNYGYTF. The CDR3 nucleotides read TGTGCCAGCAGCTTACCGAGTAACTATGGCTACACCTTC.

The rearrangement joins TRBV27 to TRBJ2-1, with 9 bases that match TRBD2. V shed 3 bases, J shed 8 bases, and the junction held 8 bases outside the gene matches. The germline gives CDR1 MNHEY, CDR2 SMNVEV (reference sequence). The CDR3 is 15 residues long. CDR3 protein: CASSLAEGGGDEQFF. DNA of the CDR3: TGTGCCAGCAGTTTGGCAGAGGGCGGGGGGGATGAGCAGTTCTTC.

The chain has TRBV6-5 and TRBJ1-2; TRBD1 might be the D (6 bases). Germline loops: CDR1 MNHEY, CDR2 SVGAGI. Trimming took 5 bases from V and 8 from J, leaving 12 bases between them. The CDR3 runs to 12 residues. CDR3 coding DNA: TGTGCCAGCAGTAGGAACAGGGCCGGCTACACCTTC. This codes for CASSRNRAGYTF.

The chain uses TRBV11-2 and TRBJ1-4; D remains unclear. Germline CDR1 is SGHAT and CDR2 is FQNNGV. This CDR3 has 14 amino acids. The V end was cut by 3 bases, the J end by 8 bases, with 13 bases between. Here the CDR3 reads CASSFQVRGEKLFF. CDR3 sequence (DNA): TGTGCCAGCAGCTTTCAAGTTAGAGGGGAAAAACTGTTTTTT.

Only one count was recorded for this clone. The chain carries TRBV7-9 and TRBJ2-3; D gene uncertain. Trimming shortened V by 2 bases and J by 1 base, and 10 bases separated the two germline ends. CDR3 length: 15 amino acids. Per germline, CDR1 SEHNR and CDR2 FQNEAQ (reference sequence). Here the CDR3 reads CASSLSGPRTDTQYF. CDR3 sequence (DNA): TGTGCCAGCAGCTTATCCGGCCCCCGCACAGATACGCAGTATTTT.

This chain links TRBV11-2 with TRBJ1-4; D is perhaps TRBD1 (5 bases). This CDR3 has 16 amino acids. Germline V gene sequence: CDR1 SGHAT, CDR2 FQNNGV. V was pared by 5 bases and J by 5 bases, with 18 bases between. In DNA, the CDR3 is TGTGCCAGCAGCGCCACTGGGGGATTAGCGAATGAAAAACTGTTTTTT. Its translation: CASSATGGLANEKLFF.

In its sample, this clone was seen a few times. The gene calls are TRBV28 and TRBJ2-7; D unresolved. Germline CDR1 is MDHEN and CDR2 is SYDVKM. V was clipped by 4 bases and J by 5 bases, with 15 bases between them. This CDR3 has 14 amino acids. CDR3 loop: CASSSPGKTDEQYF. The CDR3 coding sequence is TGTGCCAGCAGTTCCCCGGGTAAGACCGACGAGCAGTACTTC. Filled out from reference TRBV28 and TRBJ2-7, the complete variable domain reads DVKVTQSSRYLVKRTGEKVFLECVQDMDHENMFWYRQDPGLGLRLIYFSYDVKMKEKGDIPEGYSVSREKKERFSLILESASTNQTSMYLCASSSPGKTDEQYFGPGTRLTVT.

The chain couples TRBV19 to TRBJ2-3, with 12 bases identical to TRBD2. The J segment lost 2 bases and the V segment lost 5 bases, leaving 20 bases of the junction unmatched. This CDR3 spans 21 amino acids. CDR1 is LNHDA and CDR2 is SQIVND in the germline V gene (reference sequence). The CDR3 nucleotides read TGTGCCAGTAGTGCCCAAGACAGGGGAAGACTAGCGGGGGCGTACACAGATACGCAGTATTTT. It is translated as CASSAQDRGRLAGAYTDTQYF.

As concerns this clone: One junction end does not reproduce the germline sequence, and a read error may be involved. The chain has TRBV19 and TRBJ1-2, with D maybe TRBD1 (6 bases). The V gene's germline CDR1 is LNHDA and CDR2 SQIVND (reference sequence). The CDR3 has 11 residues. CDR3 sequence reads: CASSTYRETDF. In nucleotides, the CDR3 is TGTGCCAGTAGTACCTACAGGGAAACGGACTTC.

This sequence joins TRBV7-2 and TRBJ2-7; 8 positions match TRBD2. With V trimmed by 5 bases and J by 3 bases, 9 bases remained unmatched. This CDR3 comprises 15 residues. Germline values: CDR1 SGHTA, CDR2 FQGNSA. This CDR3 reads CASSATTSEIYEQYF. In DNA, the CDR3 is TGTGCCAGCAGCGCTACGACTAGCGAAATCTACGAGCAGTACTTC. Supplemented by reference TRBV7-2 and TRBJ2-7, the full variable domain reads GAGVSQSPSNKVTEKGKDVELRCDPISGHTALYWYRQSLGQGLEFLIYFQGNSAPDKSGLPSDRFSAERTGGSVSTLTIQRTQQEDSAVYLCASSATTSEIYEQYFGPGTRLTVT.

This chain connects TRBV27 to TRBJ2-1, with 12 bases matching TRBD2. The germline V gene has CDR1 MNHEY and CDR2 SMNVEV (reference sequence). The CDR3 runs to 15 residues. V trimming: 7 bases; J trimming: 6 bases; junction bases outside the gene matches: 7. CDR3 in amino acids: CASNGLAGKVNEQFF. The CDR3 nucleotides are TGTGCCAGCAATGGACTAGCGGGAAAGGTCAATGAGCAGTTCTTC.

J is TRBJ1-2 and V is TRBV27, with D tentatively TRBD1 (5 bases). This CDR3 has 16 residues. The germline CDR1 and CDR2 sequences are MNHEY and SMNVEV (reference sequence). V lost 2 bases and J 5 bases, leaving 18 bases between the germline ends. CDR3 nucleotides: TGTGCCAGCAGTTTAATGGTACAGGCGAACGATTATGGCTACACCTTC. This gives the protein CASSLMVQANDYGYTF.

The V call is TRBV30, the J call TRBJ1-1; D is unclear. V was clipped by 4 bases and J by 8 bases, with 17 bases between them. Germline CDR1 and CDR2: GTSNPN and SVGIG (reference sequence). This CDR3 is 13 amino acids long. CDR3 amino acids: CAWNAKGVSEAFF. The CDR3 coding sequence is TGTGCCTGGAACGCAAAGGGAGTCTCCGAAGCTTTCTTT.

This clone was counted a few times. The chain links TRBV29-1 to TRBJ2-1; D ambiguous. Trimming cost V 0 bases and J 0 bases, with 9 bases left between them. There are 15 residues in the CDR3. In germline, CDR1 is SQVTM, CDR2 ANQGSEA. CDR3 region: CSVEEMGISYNEQFF. CDR3 DNA sequence: TGCAGCGTTGAAGAGATGGGGATCTCCTACAATGAGCAGTTCTTC.

This sequence joins TRBV6-1 and TRBJ2-7; 9 bases are shared with TRBD1. Germline loops: CDR1 MNHNS, CDR2 SASEGT. CDR3 size: 16 residues. The V gene end was trimmed by 4 bases and the J gene end by 1 base; junction bases not matched to a gene: 8. CDR3: CASSVSGTGKSYEQYF. For the CDR3, the DNA is TGTGCCAGCAGTGTTTCCGGGACAGGGAAATCCTACGAGCAGTACTTC.

In this sample, this clone turned up once. This rearrangement joins TRBV15 to TRBJ1-1; 7 bases are a match to TRBD1. Germline V gene data show CDR1 as LNHNV and CDR2 as YYDKDF (reference sequence). This CDR3 has 15 residues. Unmatched junction bases numbered 7, after V lost 1 base and J lost 5 bases. CDR3 DNA sequence: TGTGCCACCAGCAGAGTTGGCCAGGGGGGTACTGAAGCTTTCTTT. It specifies CATSRVGQGGTEAFF.

This chain joins TRBV6-1 and TRBJ2-7; possible D gene TRBD1, 5 bases. V was trimmed by 1 base and J by 3 bases, leaving 7 bases between them. The length of the CDR3 is 13 residues. Germline V gene sequence: CDR1 MNHNS, CDR2 SASEGT. CDR3 DNA: TGTGCCAGCAGTGAAGTGGGGCACTACGAGCAGTACTTC. It translates to CASSEVGHYEQYF.

V usage is TRBV10-2 and J usage is TRBJ1-2; 9 nucleotides agree with TRBD1. The germline gives CDR1 WSHSY, CDR2 SAAADI. V gave up 5 bases and J gave up 3 bases; unmatched junction bases: 1. The CDR3 runs to 13 residues. In DNA, the CDR3 is TGCGCCAGCAGTCGGACAGGGGACTATGGCTACACCTTC. Protein sequence: CASSRTGDYGYTF.

This chain links TRBV11-3 with TRBJ2-7; tentative D call: TRBD2 (6 bases). The V gene's germline CDR1 is SGHNT and CDR2 YENEEA. Trimming removed 1 base at V and 5 bases at J, with 12 bases between. CDR3 length equals 14 residues. CDR3 nucleotide sequence: TGTGCCAGCAGCTTAGCTGCGGGGTCCGACGAGCAGTACTTC. It is translated as CASSLAAGSDEQYF.

The J gene is TRBJ2-7, the V gene TRBV7-6; 13 bases fit TRBD2. Germline V gene data show CDR1 as SGHVS and CDR2 as FNYEAQ. The CDR3 covers 18 residues. V was pared by 2 bases and J by 0 bases, with 7 bases of the junction left unmatched. CDR3 region: CASSLTGTSGTSSYEQYF. CDR3 nucleotides: TGTGCCAGCAGCTTAACAGGGACTAGCGGGACGAGCTCCTACGAGCAGTACTTC.

Written as DNA, the CDR3 is TGTGCCAGCTCACCATTCCGGGGGCGGGACACTGAAGCTTTCTTT. Translating gives CASSPFRGRDTEAFF. This chain connects TRBV18 to TRBJ1-1, with D possibly being TRBD1 (6 bases). There are 15 residues in the CDR3. V lost 2 bases and J lost 3, with 13 bases in between. Germline V gives CDR1 KGHSH, CDR2 LQKENI.